Below, one TCR beta chain is given with its context. TCR beta sequencing was performed on blood CD8+ and CD4+ T cells. This specimen comes from a study of CD8 T cells in Susac syndrome. The CDR3 loop spans 13 amino acids. Trimming removed 8 bases at V and 6 bases at J, with 17 bases between. The germline V gene has CDR1 LGHDT and CDR2 YNNKEL (reference sequence). With random hexamers, reverse transcription was performed on roughly 0.5 to 1 ug of RNA. With immunoSEQ multiplex PCR, TCR beta CDR3 was amplified across 54 Vbeta and 13 Jbeta. MiXCR, applied by TCRdb to the immunoSEQ multiplex PCR reads, yields one record per CDR3 protein. Among over 300,000 distinct CDR3 sequences listed, 92% were seen once.

What was sequenced was CD4+ T cells from PBMCs. This sequence joins TRBV3-1 and TRBJ2-7; weak D call: TRBD2 (5 bases). The receptor's source is a human donor with multiple sclerosis. The CDR3 DNA is TGTGCCAGCTCACCGGGGAAAGGGCTCGAGCAGTACTTC. Translated: CASSPGKGLEQYF.